What follows are 29 T cell receptor beta chains derived from one specimen sequenced in a study of blood T cell dynamics during melanoma immunotherapy. This sample's time point: week 3, after first cycle of checkpoint inhibitor. Libraries were prepared by immunoSEQ multiplex PCR; TCRdb keeps only in-frame clonotypes and omits some of them. The sample consists of around 12,000 clones, 90% to 95% of them appearing once. The specimen comprised effector memory CD8+ T cells from blood, sampled from a patient treated with checkpoint blockade. These receptors all stem from a human donor with melanoma.

The chain recombines TRBV7-2 with TRBJ2-1; a weak D match, TRBD2 (5 bases). There are 15 residues in the CDR3. Germline V CDR1 and CDR2: SGHTA, FQGNSA. Deletions cut 9 bases from V and 4 bases from J, with 19 bases between. The CDR3 DNA reads TGTGCCAGTAGGCCTCCGGGGAGTGGGTACAATGAGCAGTTCTTC. Translating gives CASRPPGSGYNEQFF.

The rearrangement links TRBV7-9 to TRBJ2-1, with TRBD1 matching over 9 bases. The V gene's germline CDR1 is SEHNR and CDR2 FQNEAQ (reference sequence). This CDR3 region has 15 residues. The J segment lost 3 bases and the V segment lost 3 bases, leaving 3 bases of the junction unmatched. The CDR3 loop reads CASSFPTGGYNEQFF. As DNA, the CDR3 is TGTGCCAGCAGCTTCCCGACAGGGGGCTACAATGAGCAGTTCTTC.

The rearrangement joins TRBV27 to TRBJ2-2; D gene uncertain. CDR1 and CDR2 from the germline V gene are MNHEY and SMNVEV (reference sequence). There are 14 residues in the CDR3. Trimming pared 3 bases from V and 1 base from J, leaving 6 bases between. As DNA, the CDR3 is TGTGCCAGCAGTTTTAGCCGGAACACCGGGGAGCTGTTTTTT. It yields the protein CASSFSRNTGELFF.

The table lists this clone with a count of one. The gene calls are TRBV28 and TRBJ2-7; D not certain. The CDR3 loop spans 13 amino acids. CDR1 and CDR2 from the germline V gene are MDHEN and SYDVKM. V shed 10 bases and J shed 0 bases, with 13 bases lying between them. The DNA of the CDR3 is TGTGCCATCTCGGAATCTAGCTCCTACGAGCAGTACTTC. Translating it yields CAISESSSYEQYF.

Only one count was recorded for this clone. The chain combines TRBV9 with TRBJ2-3; a possible D gene is TRBD2 (5 bases). V lost 0 bases, J lost 5 bases, and 10 bases lay in between. In germline, CDR1 is SGDLS, CDR2 YYNGEE. This CDR3 has 14 amino acids. CDR3 amino acids: CASSVAGAEDTQYF. DNA for the CDR3: TGTGCCAGCAGCGTAGCAGGAGCGGAAGATACGCAGTATTTT.

V and J are TRBV7-9 and TRBJ2-5; no firm D call. The DNA matches TRBJ2-7 better at its end, which makes the J call doubtful. The CDR3 totals 14 residues. Germline CDR1 is SEHNR and CDR2 is FQNEAQ (reference sequence). In DNA form, the CDR3 reads TGTGCCAGCAGCTTAATTGAGAGGTCCTACGAGCAGTACTTC. It translates to CASSLIERSYEQYF.

The V gene is TRBV28, the J gene TRBJ1-4, with D unclear. With 6 bases removed from V and 6 bases from J, the gap between germline ends came to 11 bases. Germline V lookup: CDR1 MDHEN, CDR2 SYDVKM. The CDR3 sequence is 13 residues long. The CDR3, as DNA: TGTGCCAGCAGCTATAAATATGATGAAAAACTGTTTTTT. Its protein product is CASSYKYDEKLFF.

V and J are TRBV19 and TRBJ2-7; TRBD1 matches 7 bases. Germline V CDR1 and CDR2: LNHDA, SQIVND (reference sequence). The junction had 9 bases not matched to a gene; V was cut back by 11 bases and J by 2 bases. This CDR3 is 13 amino acids long. CDR3: CAHVRGQTYEQYF. Here the CDR3 DNA reads TGTGCCCACGTCCGGGGACAGACCTACGAGCAGTACTTC.

The rearrangement links TRBV4-3 to TRBJ1-1; tentative D call: TRBD1 (5 bases). V lost 2 bases and J 3 bases, leaving 16 bases between the germline ends. The CDR3 runs to 16 residues. From germline, CDR1 is LGHNA and CDR2 YSLEER. The DNA for the CDR3 is TGCGCCAGCAGCCAACCTGTTATGGGAGGGGACACTGAAGCTTTCTTT. Its protein is CASSQPVMGGDTEAFF.

The gene calls are TRBV5-8 and TRBJ2-5; D may be TRBD2 (5 bases). Matching the DNA end better, TRBJ2-7 makes the J call doubtful. The CDR3 is 15 amino acids. The germline CDR1 and CDR2 sequences are SGHTS and YDEGEE. CDR3 DNA sequence: TGTGCCAGCAGCCCAACCCGGGAAAGCTCCTACGAGCAGTACTTC. It is translated as CASSPTRESSYEQYF.

In this sample, this clone turned up once. The chain combines TRBV7-6 with TRBJ2-3; TRBD1 or TRBD2 may be the D gene (5 bases each). V was cut by 5 bases and J by 0 bases, with 9 bases left in between. CDR3 size: 14 residues. Germline V gene sequence: CDR1 SGHVS, CDR2 FNYEAQ. In nucleotides, the CDR3 is TGTGCCAGCAGCCCCCGGGACAGCACAGATACGCAGTATTTT. Its protein product is CASSPRDSTDTQYF.

V and J are TRBV27 and TRBJ1-1, with D possibly being TRBD1 (5 bases). Germline V gene data show CDR1 as MNHEY and CDR2 as SMNVEV (reference sequence). The CDR3 extends over 14 amino acids. With 3 bases removed from V and 6 bases from J, the gap between germline ends came to 14 bases. CDR3 bases: TGTGCCAGCAGTTTCTCAGGGACCTACGCTGAAGCTTTCTTT. It translates to CASSFSGTYAEAFF.

The chain uses TRBV28 and TRBJ2-3; TRBD1 is a possible D gene (7 bases). The CDR3 is 16 amino acids. Looked up from germline, CDR1 is MDHEN and CDR2 is SYDVKM. V lost 2 bases and J lost 2, with 14 bases in between. The CDR3 here is CASSLARDSYTDTQYF. The CDR3 DNA is TGTGCCAGCAGTTTAGCGCGGGACAGCTACACAGATACGCAGTATTTT.

V usage is TRBV28 and J usage is TRBJ1-5; D not resolved. V dropped 10 bases and J dropped 3 bases, with 10 bases sitting between them. The CDR3 sequence is 12 residues long. Looked up from germline, CDR1 is MDHEN and CDR2 is SYDVKM. In nucleotides, the CDR3 is TGTGCCACACACCCCCTCAATCAGCCCCAGCATTTT. Protein sequence: CATHPLNQPQHF.

V is TRBV5-6 and J is TRBJ2-1; tentatively, D is TRBD2 (5 bases). Germline-derived CDR1 and CDR2 are SGHDT and YYEEEE. Trimming removed 5 bases at V and 6 bases at J, with 21 bases between. The CDR3 is 16 amino acids. Here the CDR3 reads CASSPLREQLLNEQFF. Here the CDR3 DNA reads TGTGCCAGCAGTCCCCTTCGGGAACAGCTACTCAATGAGCAGTTCTTC.

The chain couples TRBV18 to TRBJ1-1; D not certain. In germline, CDR1 is KGHSH, CDR2 LQKENI. CDR3 length: 11 amino acids. V lost 5 bases, J lost 8 bases, and 9 bases lay in between. The CDR3 bases are TGTGCCAGCTCATTTGGAGGGGAAGCTTTCTTT. Amino acids: CASSFGGEAFF.

V gene TRBV5-5 combines with J gene TRBJ2-3; tentatively, D is TRBD2 (8 bases). This CDR3 contains 15 residues. Germline CDR1 is SGHKS and CDR2 is YYEKEE (reference sequence). V gave up 3 bases and J gave up 6 bases, with 17 bases separating them. CDR3: CASSSGGGRSDTQYF. CDR3 nucleotide sequence: TGTGCCAGCAGCTCGGGAGGGGGCCGGTCCGATACGCAGTATTTT.

The gene calls are TRBV27 and TRBJ1-5; D not certain. The germline gives CDR1 MNHEY, CDR2 SMNVEV (reference sequence). This CDR3 comprises 13 residues. V lost 8 bases and J lost 6, with 14 bases in between. The CDR3 DNA follows: TGTGCCAGCTCGGAAGGTATGGGTCAGCCCCAGCATTTT. It translates to CASSEGMGQPQHF.

This chain connects TRBV28 to TRBJ2-1, with 11 nucleotides matching TRBD1. This CDR3 has 15 amino acids. J lost 7 bases, V lost 7 bases, and 9 bases had no gene match. CDR1 MDHEN and CDR2 SYDVKM come from the germline V gene. The CDR3 DNA is TGTGCCAGCACCTCCCCGGGACAGGGGGAGAATGAGCAGTTCTTC. The encoded protein is CASTSPGQGENEQFF.

This chain connects TRBV27 to TRBJ2-3; D remains unclear. CDR3 size: 15 residues. Trimming pared 0 bases from V and 0 bases from J, leaving 7 bases between. Germline V gene lookup returns CDR1 MNHEY and CDR2 SMNVEV (reference sequence). CDR3 in amino acids: CASSLSLASTDTQYF. As DNA, the CDR3 is TGTGCCAGCAGTTTATCCCTGGCTAGCACAGATACGCAGTATTTT.

CDR3 sequence: CASSQDRGLQPQHF. DNA for the CDR3: TGTGCCAGCAGCCAAGACAGGGGGCTTCAGCCCCAGCATTTT. The chain employs TRBV4-2 and TRBJ1-5; 8 bases are a match to TRBD1. The V segment lost 0 bases and the J segment 6 bases; nucleotides outside the gene matches: 1. The CDR3 length is 14 residues. In germline, CDR1 is LGHNA, CDR2 YNFKEQ.

This chain joins TRBV5-6 and TRBJ1-1; D gene unclear. This CDR3 is 14 amino acids long. V lost 4 bases and J lost 3, with 13 bases in between. Germline loops: CDR1 SGHDT, CDR2 YYEEEE. This CDR3 reads CASSKGHDYTEAFF. CDR3 nucleotide sequence: TGTGCCAGCAGCAAGGGCCATGACTACACTGAAGCTTTCTTT.

The chain carries TRBV27 and TRBJ1-2, with D uncertain. This CDR3 comprises 11 residues. Germline lookup yields CDR1 MNHEY and CDR2 SMNVEV (reference sequence). V shed 10 bases and J shed 7 bases, with 13 bases lying between them. The CDR3 protein is CAIGVGGGYTF. Here the CDR3 DNA reads TGTGCCATAGGAGTGGGTGGTGGCTACACCTTC.

The V gene is TRBV2, the J gene TRBJ2-5; D is perhaps TRBD1 or TRBD2 (5 bases each). CDR3 length equals 14 residues. The V gene lost 6 bases and the J gene lost 6 bases, with 17 bases spanning the gap. Germline assignment: CDR1 SNHLY and CDR2 FYNNEI. For the CDR3, the DNA is TGTGCCAGCAGCGGGCGGGCAGGGTGGAAGACCCAGTACTTC. Its translation: CASSGRAGWKTQYF.

V is TRBV9 and J is TRBJ2-7; maybe TRBD2 (6 bases). This CDR3 has 14 residues. The V end was cut by 0 bases, the J end by 4 bases, with 11 bases between. Germline V gene lookup returns CDR1 SGDLS and CDR2 YYNGEE. CDR3 amino acids: CASSVGGDVYEQYF. The CDR3 DNA reads TGTGCCAGCAGCGTAGGCGGGGACGTATACGAGCAGTACTTC.

The chain couples TRBV10-2 to TRBJ1-1; 8 bases line up with TRBD1. Germline V gene data show CDR1 as WSHSY and CDR2 as SAAADI. This CDR3 comprises 14 residues. V lost 6 bases and J lost 4; bases outside the gene matches: 7. In nucleotides, the CDR3 is TGCGCCAGCAGCGGACAGGGAATAGGCACTGAAGCTTTCTTT. It encodes CASSGQGIGTEAFF.

The chain employs TRBV5-1 and TRBJ2-7; D is unresolved. The CDR3 runs 13 residues. Deletions cut 2 bases from V and 4 bases from J, with 10 bases between. Looked up from germline, CDR1 is SGHRS and CDR2 is YFSETQ. The CDR3 loop reads CASSFSPFYEQYF. CDR3 nucleotide sequence: TGCGCCAGCAGCTTCTCTCCCTTTTACGAGCAGTACTTC.

This rearrangement joins TRBV7-7 to TRBJ2-1; no definite D call. Germline-derived CDR1 and CDR2 are SSHAT and FNYEAQ (reference sequence). The CDR3 is 17 residues long. V was trimmed by 1 base and J by 0 bases, leaving 13 bases between them. CDR3 DNA sequence: TGTGCCAGCAGCTTAGGAGAAGCCCTAAGCTCCTACAATGAGCAGTTCTTC. Translated, it gives CASSLGEALSSYNEQFF.

CDR3 sequence (DNA): TGTGCCAGCAGCCCCCCCGATACGCAGTATTTT. This translates into CASSPPDTQYF. The rearrangement joins TRBV7-2 to TRBJ2-3, with unresolved D. This CDR3 contains 11 residues. Germline loops: CDR1 SGHTA, CDR2 FQGNSA. The V and J ends lost 5 bases and 6 bases respectively, with 6 bases between them. The full variable domain, completed using reference TRBV7-2 and TRBJ2-3, is GAGVSQSPSNKVTEKGKDVELRCDPISGHTALYWYRQSLGQGLEFLIYFQGNSAPDKSGLPSDRFSAERTGGSVSTLTIQRTQQEDSAVYLCASSPPDTQYFGPGTRLTVL.